The 29 T cell receptor beta chains presented below share a single source sample, sequenced in a study of blood T cell repertoires in COVID-19. Using immunoSEQ multiplex PCR, the repertoire was profiled, and TCRdb retains in-frame clones only, with some absent. The repertoire holds 90,000 to 150,000 clones, around four fifths seen once, with around 10% in the top ten. Source material: peripheral blood. The receptors derive from a human donor in a cohort sampled during active COVID-19.

This clone was observed a single time. The rearrangement joins TRBV5-1 to TRBJ2-2, with a tentative D call TRBD2 (6 bases). The CDR3 runs 16 residues. V was shortened by 1 base and J by 2 bases, with 12 bases between the two germline ends. The germline V gene has CDR1 SGHRS and CDR2 YFSETQ. CDR3 nucleotide sequence: TGCGCCAGCAGCTTGAACGGTGGACTAAACACCGGGGAGCTGTTTTTT. Protein product: CASSLNGGLNTGELFF.

In its sample, this clone was seen once. The gene calls are TRBV6-2 or TRBV6-3 and TRBJ2-7, with 10 nucleotides matching TRBD2. The CDR3 is 17 amino acids. The J segment lost 1 base and the V segment lost 5 bases, leaving 11 bases of the junction unmatched. Germline assignment: CDR1 MNHEY and CDR2 SVGEGT. DNA of the CDR3: TGTGCCAGCAGTCCGGGGCTAGCGGGGGTCCTATCCTACGAGCAGTACTTC. Amino acids: CASSPGLAGVLSYEQYF.

The chain couples TRBV20-1 to TRBJ2-3; 9 nucleotides match TRBD2. With 3 bases clipped from V and 2 bases from J, the junction kept 12 bases outside the gene matches. Per the germline V gene, CDR1 is DFQATT and CDR2 is SNEGSKA (reference sequence). This CDR3 spans 17 amino acids. This CDR3 is CSASSPLAGRFTDTQYF. Here the CDR3 DNA reads TGCAGTGCTAGTAGTCCTCTAGCGGGGAGGTTCACAGATACGCAGTATTTT.

The chain combines TRBV3-1 (or the pseudogene TRBV3-2) with TRBJ2-1, with 8 bases lining up with TRBD1. The CDR3 spans 15 residues. The germline V gene has CDR1 LGHDT and CDR2 YNNKEL (reference sequence). Trimming removed 4 bases from V and 4 bases from J; junction bases left unmatched: 6. CDR3 region: CASSLDRGTYNEQFF. CDR3 sequence (DNA): TGTGCCAGCAGCCTCGACAGGGGAACTTACAATGAGCAGTTCTTC.

The DNA for the CDR3 is TGTGCCAGCAGCCAAGGGGACAGGGACACAGATACGCAGTATTTT. It yields the protein CASSQGDRDTDTQYF. The J gene is TRBJ2-3, the V gene TRBV3-1 (or the pseudogene TRBV3-2); TRBD1 agrees at 9 bases. The CDR3 spans 15 residues. The V and J ends lost 1 base and 2 bases, in that order; junction bases with no gene match: 1. Germline V gene lookup returns CDR1 LGHDT and CDR2 YNNKEL (reference sequence).

This chain joins TRBV7-6 and TRBJ2-6, with D maybe TRBD2 (5 bases). The CDR3 has 18 amino acids. Germline V gives CDR1 SGHVS, CDR2 FNYEAQ. V was cut by 3 bases and J by 2 bases, with 17 bases left in between. This CDR3 is CASSFPTWGAPGANVLTF. CDR3 DNA sequence: TGTGCCAGCAGCTTCCCGACTTGGGGAGCGCCTGGGGCCAACGTCCTGACTTTC.

This chain joins TRBV7-2 and TRBJ2-5; D might be TRBD1 (6 bases). V lost 5 bases to trimming and J lost 5 bases, with 12 bases between them. The germline V gene encodes CDR1 SGHTA and CDR2 FQGNSA. The CDR3 length is 13 residues. CDR3 loop: CASSQVGGETQYF. CDR3 coding DNA: TGTGCCAGCAGCCAAGTAGGGGGTGAGACCCAGTACTTC.

The chain links TRBV5-5 to TRBJ2-2; 7 bases align to TRBD2. The CDR3 runs to 16 residues. The junction had 12 bases not matched to a gene; V was cut back by 7 bases and J by 3 bases. The germline V gene has CDR1 SGHKS and CDR2 YYEKEE (reference sequence). This CDR3 is CASLPGASGDTGELFF. The CDR3 nucleotides are TGTGCCAGCCTACCCGGGGCTAGCGGTGACACCGGGGAGCTGTTTTTT.

The chain has TRBV29-1 and TRBJ2-1; a weak D match, TRBD2 (6 bases). The CDR3 totals 11 residues. Trimming took 7 bases from V and 7 from J, leaving 11 bases between them. Germline CDR1 is SQVTM and CDR2 is ANQGSEA. CDR3 sequence: CSARRDNEQFF. CDR3 nucleotide sequence: TGCAGCGCAAGGAGGGATAATGAGCAGTTCTTC.

The chain employs TRBV10-3 and TRBJ2-7; 7 nucleotides line up with TRBD1. V shed 0 bases and J 6 bases; nucleotides not matched to a gene: 2. The germline V gene encodes CDR1 ENHRY and CDR2 SYGVKD. This CDR3 spans 13 amino acids. The DNA of the CDR3 is TGTGCCATCAGTGAGTCGACAGGGCGCGAGCAGTACTTC. Its translation is CAISESTGREQYF.

The CDR3 loop reads CASSAKTGGQGEQFF. The CDR3 nucleotides read TGCGCCAGCAGCGCTAAGACAGGTGGGCAGGGGGAGCAGTTCTTC. The V and J genes are TRBV5-1 and TRBJ2-1, with D possibly TRBD1 on 6 matching bases. From germline, CDR1 is SGHRS and CDR2 YFSETQ. The CDR3 contains 15 residues. Trimming took 4 bases from V and 10 from J, leaving 21 bases between them.

The V call is TRBV19, the J call TRBJ2-2; 9 positions agree with TRBD2. This CDR3 is built from 17 residues. Germline V gene lookup returns CDR1 LNHDA and CDR2 SQIVND (reference sequence). V trimming: 4 bases; J trimming: 5 bases; junction bases outside the gene matches: 11. CDR3 amino acids: CASSKMGAGGRTGELFF. The CDR3 nucleotides are TGTGCCAGTAGTAAGATGGGAGCGGGGGGCAGGACCGGGGAGCTGTTTTTT.

This rearrangement joins TRBV6-6 to TRBJ2-5, with TRBD1 identical over 9 bases. The CDR3 consists of 14 residues. Germline assignment: CDR1 MNHNY and CDR2 SVGAGI (reference sequence). J lost 5 bases, V lost 6 bases, and 7 bases had no gene match. The CDR3 DNA sequence: TGTGCCAGCAGGGTGGGACAGGGAGTCGAGACCCAGTACTTC. It is translated as CASRVGQGVETQYF.

This chain connects TRBV7-7 to TRBJ1-1; 12 nucleotides line up with TRBD1. V shed 2 bases, J shed 5 bases, and the junction held 6 bases outside the gene matches. CDR3 length: 16 amino acids. CDR1 SSHAT and CDR2 FNYEAQ come from the germline V gene (reference sequence). This chain's CDR3 is CASSLKGQGAGTEAFF. CDR3 nucleotides: TGTGCCAGCAGCTTAAAGGGACAGGGGGCCGGTACTGAAGCTTTCTTT.

The V call is TRBV5-1, the J call TRBJ2-5; 13 positions match TRBD2. Germline CDR1 is SGHRS and CDR2 is YFSETQ. The J segment lost 1 base and the V segment lost 0 bases, leaving 6 bases of the junction unmatched. The length of the CDR3 is 18 residues. Here the CDR3 reads CASSLARTSGGVQETQYF. CDR3 sequence (DNA): TGCGCCAGCAGCTTGGCTCGGACTAGCGGGGGAGTCCAAGAGACCCAGTACTTC.

CDR3 protein: CASSFAQSPYEQYF. The CDR3 DNA reads as TGTGCCAGCAGCTTCGCACAGAGTCCCTACGAGCAGTACTTC. The chain links TRBV5-4 to TRBJ2-7; the D is unclear. Germline V lookup: CDR1 SGHNT, CDR2 YYREEE (reference sequence). Trimming stripped 2 bases from V and 2 bases from J, with 11 bases between. The CDR3 totals 14 residues.

The rearrangement uses TRBV6-2 or TRBV6-3 and TRBJ1-2; perhaps TRBD1 as D (6 bases). The CDR3 spans 18 residues. Between the trimmed V and J ends, which lost 0 bases and 2 bases, there was a span of 19 bases. CDR1 MNHEY and CDR2 SVGEGT come from the germline V gene. The CDR3: CASSYSLVTGQTNYGYTF. The CDR3, as DNA: TGTGCCAGCAGTTACTCGCTTGTGACCGGACAGACCAACTATGGCTACACCTTC.

The chain couples TRBV28 to TRBJ2-7, with D perhaps TRBD2 (7 bases). Germline values: CDR1 MDHEN, CDR2 SYDVKM. The V end lost 1 base, the J end lost 4 bases, and 14 bases lay between the germline ends. This CDR3 has 15 residues. CDR3 protein: CASSLSGGPSYEQYF. In DNA form, the CDR3 reads TGTGCCAGCAGTTTATCCGGGGGGCCCTCTTACGAGCAGTACTTC.

This rearrangement joins TRBV5-5 to TRBJ1-2; 8 bases are shared with TRBD1. The CDR3 totals 15 residues. V lost 4 bases to trimming and J lost 8 bases; unmatched junction nucleotides: 13. Germline V CDR1 and CDR2: SGHKS, YYEKEE (reference sequence). CDR3 residues: CASSRGTGLTQGYTF. The CDR3 DNA reads as TGTGCCAGCAGCCGCGGGACAGGCCTTACCCAGGGCTACACCTTC.

The chain carries TRBV12-3 or TRBV12-4 and TRBJ2-1, with D tentatively TRBD1 (5 bases). The V and J ends lost 2 bases and 10 bases respectively, with 9 bases between them. This CDR3 spans 12 amino acids. CDR3 in amino acids: CASSLQGQEQFF. CDR3 nucleotide sequence: TGTGCCAGCAGTTTACAGGGCCAAGAGCAGTTCTTC.

The rearrangement joins TRBV12-3 or TRBV12-4 to TRBJ2-7; tentative D call: TRBD1 (8 bases). The V gene lost 5 bases and the J gene lost 4 bases, with 12 bases spanning the gap. The CDR3 consists of 13 residues. In DNA form, the CDR3 reads TGTGCCAGCAGTACAGGGGGGGGTTACGAGCAGTACTTC. Protein: CASSTGGGYEQYF.

The rearrangement uses TRBV28 and TRBJ2-5, with 8 positions matching TRBD1. Germline V lookup: CDR1 MDHEN, CDR2 SYDVKM. The CDR3 contains 17 residues. The ends lost 3 bases at V and 3 bases at J; junction bases unmatched: 12. The CDR3 nucleotides read TGTGCCAGCAGTTTTTCTGGGCGGGCAGGGGGCGAAGAGACCCAGTACTTC. It encodes CASSFSGRAGGEETQYF.

The V call is TRBV3-1 (or the pseudogene TRBV3-2), the J call TRBJ1-6; TRBD1 might be the D (6 bases). The CDR3 sequence is 14 residues long. Trimming stripped 4 bases from V and 10 bases from J, with 14 bases between. The germline CDR1 and CDR2 sequences are LGHDT and YNNKEL (reference sequence). CDR3 loop: CASSPREGQSPLHF. The CDR3 region has the DNA TGTGCCAGCAGCCCCAGGGAGGGACAATCACCCCTCCACTTT.

This clone was observed a few times. CDR3 region: CASSHLMGELFF. The CDR3 DNA sequence: TGTGCCAGCAGCCACCTTATGGGGGAGCTGTTTTTT. J is TRBJ2-2 and V is TRBV4-2; D unclear. The CDR3 runs to 12 residues. V was trimmed by 3 bases and J by 8 bases, leaving 7 bases between them. Germline loops: CDR1 LGHNA, CDR2 YNFKEQ.

V usage is TRBV19 and J usage is TRBJ2-5; D is perhaps TRBD2 (5 bases). Germline V gene data show CDR1 as LNHDA and CDR2 as SQIVND (reference sequence). The CDR3 extends over 13 amino acids. V was pared by 10 bases and J by 2 bases, with 14 bases between. This CDR3 reads CATSGWGQETQYF. CDR3 coding DNA: TGTGCCACGAGCGGATGGGGTCAAGAGACCCAGTACTTC.

Comment on this clone: This sample includes further DNA sequences coding for the same CDR3. The genes are TRBV5-1 and TRBJ1-4; no clear D gene. This CDR3 is built from 18 residues. The V gene lost 0 bases and the J gene lost 0 bases, with 15 bases spanning the gap. The germline V gene has CDR1 SGHRS and CDR2 YFSETQ. The CDR3 DNA reads TGCGCCAGCAGCTTGGGCACTGCGGGGATTGCAACTAATGAAAAACTGTTTTTT. It specifies CASSLGTAGIATNEKLFF.

The chain has TRBV5-1 and TRBJ1-2; D is uncertain. Germline V gene sequence: CDR1 SGHRS, CDR2 YFSETQ. The CDR3 is 14 amino acids. The germline V and J ends were trimmed by 0 bases and 8 bases, with 14 bases remaining between them. The DNA of the CDR3 is TGCGCCAGCAGCTTGGAAACAGCCGGTGGGGGCTACACCTTC. Amino acids: CASSLETAGGGYTF.

This clone has more than one count but fewer than ten. The chain couples TRBV19 to TRBJ2-1; the match to TRBD1 covers 8 bases. Germline CDR1 LNHDA, CDR2 SQIVND (reference sequence). Trimming cost V 5 bases and J 3 bases; bases outside gene matches: 6. CDR3 size: 15 residues. CDR3: CASSQADRGYNEQFF. In nucleotides, the CDR3 is TGTGCCAGTAGTCAGGCCGACAGGGGCTACAATGAGCAGTTCTTC.

This clone was recorded once. The rearrangement uses TRBV9 and TRBJ2-3, with 7 bases aligning to TRBD2. This CDR3 spans 16 amino acids. The V gene end was trimmed by 3 bases and the J gene end by 1 base; junction bases not matched to a gene: 8. Germline CDR1 reads SGDLS; CDR2 reads YYNGEE. The CDR3 region has the DNA TGTGCCAGCAGCGCCCCCCGGGGGGACGGCACAGATACGCAGTATTTT. Protein sequence: CASSAPRGDGTDTQYF.